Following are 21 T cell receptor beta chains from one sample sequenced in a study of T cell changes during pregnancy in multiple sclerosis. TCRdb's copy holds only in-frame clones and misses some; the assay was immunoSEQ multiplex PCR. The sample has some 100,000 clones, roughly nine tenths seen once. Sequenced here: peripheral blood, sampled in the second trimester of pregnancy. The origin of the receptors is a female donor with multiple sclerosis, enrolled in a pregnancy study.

CDR3 residues: CASRRQGGSYAFF. The CDR3, as DNA: TGTGCCAGCAGACGACAGGGGGGCTCGTACGCTTTCTTT. The V call is TRBV28, the J call TRBJ1-1, with 9 bases lining up with TRBD1. The CDR3 has 13 residues. V shed 6 bases, J shed 11 bases, and the junction held 10 bases outside the gene matches. Germline CDR1 is MDHEN and CDR2 is SYDVKM. Supplemented by reference TRBV28 and TRBJ1-1, the full variable domain reads DVKVTQSSRYLVKRTGEKVFLECVQDMDHENMFWYRQDPGLGLRLIYFSYDVKMKEKGDIPEGYSVSREKKERFSLILESASTNQTSMYLCASRRQGGSYAFFGQGTRLTVV.

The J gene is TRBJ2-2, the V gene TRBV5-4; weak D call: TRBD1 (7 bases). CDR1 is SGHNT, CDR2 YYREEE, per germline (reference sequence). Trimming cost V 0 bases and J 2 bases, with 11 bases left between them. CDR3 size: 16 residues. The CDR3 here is CASSLGRGLNTGELFF. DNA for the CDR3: TGTGCCAGCAGCTTGGGGAGGGGGCTAAACACCGGGGAGCTGTTTTTT.

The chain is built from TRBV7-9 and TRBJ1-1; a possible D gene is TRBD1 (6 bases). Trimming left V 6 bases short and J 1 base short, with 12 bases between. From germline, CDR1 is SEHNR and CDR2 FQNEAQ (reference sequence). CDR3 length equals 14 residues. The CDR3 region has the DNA TGTGCCAGCAGGACAGGACGGTGGAACACTGAAGCTTTCTTT. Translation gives CASRTGRWNTEAFF.

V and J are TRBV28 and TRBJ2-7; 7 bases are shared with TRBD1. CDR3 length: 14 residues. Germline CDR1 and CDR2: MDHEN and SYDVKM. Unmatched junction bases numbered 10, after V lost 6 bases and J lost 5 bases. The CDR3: CASRRQGIIHEQYF. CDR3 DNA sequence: TGTGCCAGCAGGCGACAGGGAATAATCCACGAGCAGTACTTC.

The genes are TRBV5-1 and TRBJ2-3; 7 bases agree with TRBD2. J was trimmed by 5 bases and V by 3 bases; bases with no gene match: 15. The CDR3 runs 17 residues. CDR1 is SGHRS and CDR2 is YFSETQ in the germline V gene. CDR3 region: CASSWAPVAGEGDTQYF. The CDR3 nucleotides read TGCGCCAGCAGCTGGGCCCCCGTCGCGGGAGAGGGAGATACGCAGTATTTT.

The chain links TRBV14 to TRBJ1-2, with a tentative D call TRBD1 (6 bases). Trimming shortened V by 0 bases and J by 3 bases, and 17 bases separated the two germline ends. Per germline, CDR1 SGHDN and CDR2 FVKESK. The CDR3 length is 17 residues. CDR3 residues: CASSQDRGPLPHYGYTF. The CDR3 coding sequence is TGTGCCAGCAGCCAAGACAGGGGACCTCTACCCCACTATGGCTACACCTTC. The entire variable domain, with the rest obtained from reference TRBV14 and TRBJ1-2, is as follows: EAGVTQFPSHSVIEKGQTVTLRCDPISGHDNLYWYRRVMGKEIKFLLHFVKESKQDESGMPNNRFLAERTGGTYSTLKVQPAELEDSGVYFCASSQDRGPLPHYGYTFGSGTRLTVV.

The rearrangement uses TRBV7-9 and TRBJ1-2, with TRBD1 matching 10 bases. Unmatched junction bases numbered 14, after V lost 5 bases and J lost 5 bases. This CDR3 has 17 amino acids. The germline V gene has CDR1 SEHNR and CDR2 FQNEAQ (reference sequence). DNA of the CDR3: TGTGCCAGCAGCCTAAACCTTGACAGGGGGCAACGGTATGGCTACACCTTC. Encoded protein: CASSLNLDRGQRYGYTF.

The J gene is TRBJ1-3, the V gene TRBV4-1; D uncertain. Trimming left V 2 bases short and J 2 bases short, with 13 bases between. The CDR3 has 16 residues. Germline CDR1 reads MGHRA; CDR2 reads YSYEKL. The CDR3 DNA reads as TGCGCCAGCAGCCAATGGATAGGGCGGGCTGGAAACACCATATATTTT. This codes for CASSQWIGRAGNTIYF.

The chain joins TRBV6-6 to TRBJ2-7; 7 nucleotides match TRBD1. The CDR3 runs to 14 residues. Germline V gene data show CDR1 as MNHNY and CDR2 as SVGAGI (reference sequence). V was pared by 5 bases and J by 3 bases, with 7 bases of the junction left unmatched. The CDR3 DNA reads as TGTGCCAGCAGTGCCGACAGGGACAACTACGAGCAGTACTTC. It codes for CASSADRDNYEQYF.

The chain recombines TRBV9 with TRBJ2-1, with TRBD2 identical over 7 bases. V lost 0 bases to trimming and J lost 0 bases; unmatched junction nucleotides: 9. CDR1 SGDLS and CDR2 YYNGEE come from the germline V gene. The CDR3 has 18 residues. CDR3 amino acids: CASSVGGGTPFSYNEQFF. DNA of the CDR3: TGTGCCAGCAGCGTAGGGGGGGGGACCCCCTTCTCCTACAATGAGCAGTTCTTC.

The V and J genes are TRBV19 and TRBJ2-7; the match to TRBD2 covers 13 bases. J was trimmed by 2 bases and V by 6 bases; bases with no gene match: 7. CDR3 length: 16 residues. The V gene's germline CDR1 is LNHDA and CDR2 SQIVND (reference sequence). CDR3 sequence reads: CASSRRLAGGPYEQYF. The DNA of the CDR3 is TGTGCCAGTAGCCGCCGACTAGCGGGAGGACCCTACGAGCAGTACTTC.

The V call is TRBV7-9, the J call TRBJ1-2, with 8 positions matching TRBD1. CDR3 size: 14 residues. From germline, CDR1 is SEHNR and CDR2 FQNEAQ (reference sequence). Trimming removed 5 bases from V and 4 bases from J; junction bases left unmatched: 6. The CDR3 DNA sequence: TGTGCCAGCAGCCACCGGACAGGGACCTATGGCTACACCTTC. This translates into CASSHRTGTYGYTF.

The CDR3 protein is CASSLGLDDYQPQHF. The CDR3 DNA reads TGTGCCAGCAGCTTGGGACTCGACGATTATCAGCCCCAGCATTTT. The J gene is TRBJ1-5, the V gene TRBV5-5; D remains ambiguous. Germline V gives CDR1 SGHKS, CDR2 YYEKEE (reference sequence). V was trimmed by 0 bases and J by 5 bases, leaving 12 bases between them. CDR3 length equals 15 residues.

The CDR3 loop reads CASSSGGAGRNYGYTF. The CDR3, as DNA: TGTGCCAGCAGTTCCGGGGGGGCAGGGAGGAATTATGGCTACACCTTC. The gene calls are TRBV6-6 and TRBJ1-2, with D possibly TRBD1 on 6 matching bases. Germline-derived CDR1 and CDR2 are MNHNY and SVGAGI (reference sequence). Between the trimmed V and J ends, which lost 4 bases and 5 bases, there was a span of 20 bases. The CDR3 is made up of 16 amino acids.

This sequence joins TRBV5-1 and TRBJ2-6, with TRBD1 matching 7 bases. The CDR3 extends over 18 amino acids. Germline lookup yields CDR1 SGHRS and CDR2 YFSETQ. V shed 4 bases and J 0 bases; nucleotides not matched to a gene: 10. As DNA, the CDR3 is TGCGCCAGCAGCGAGCCAGGGGGTCCTCTCTCTGGGGCCAACGTCCTGACTTTC. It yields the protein CASSEPGGPLSGANVLTF.

The CDR3 spells CASSLVGQGVYEQYF. DNA of the CDR3: TGTGCCAGCAGCTTAGTGGGACAGGGAGTCTACGAGCAGTACTTC. The rearrangement joins TRBV11-2 to TRBJ2-7, with 9 bases fitting TRBD1. Looked up from germline, CDR1 is SGHAT and CDR2 is FQNNGV. V trimming: 1 base; J trimming: 3 bases; junction bases outside the gene matches: 4. The CDR3 contains 15 residues.

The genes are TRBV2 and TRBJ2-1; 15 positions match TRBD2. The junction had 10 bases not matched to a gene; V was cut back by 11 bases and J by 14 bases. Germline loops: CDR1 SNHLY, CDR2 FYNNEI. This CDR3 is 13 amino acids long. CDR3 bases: TGTGCCGGAAAGGGACTAGCGGGAGGTCCGGAGTTCTTC. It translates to CAGKGLAGGPEFF.

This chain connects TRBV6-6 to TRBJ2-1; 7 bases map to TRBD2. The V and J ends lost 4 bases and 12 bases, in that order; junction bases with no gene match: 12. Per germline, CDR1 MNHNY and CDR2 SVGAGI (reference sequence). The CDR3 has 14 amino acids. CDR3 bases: TGTGCCAGCAGTTTTCCGGGACTAACACCTGCGCAGTTCTTC. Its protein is CASSFPGLTPAQFF.

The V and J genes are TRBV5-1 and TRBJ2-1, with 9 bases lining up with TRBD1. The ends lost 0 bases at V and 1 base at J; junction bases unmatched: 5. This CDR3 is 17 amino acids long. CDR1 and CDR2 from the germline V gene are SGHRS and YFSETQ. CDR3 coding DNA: TGCGCCAGCAGCTTGGTGGGACAGGGTAGATCCTACAATGAGCAGTTCTTC. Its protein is CASSLVGQGRSYNEQFF.

In DNA form, the CDR3 reads TGTGCCATCAGTGAGTCCTCGGACAGCTATGGCTACACCTTC. Encoded protein: CAISESSDSYGYTF. V and J are TRBV10-3 and TRBJ1-2, with D perhaps TRBD1 (6 bases). Germline V CDR1 and CDR2: ENHRY, SYGVKD. The V and J ends lost 0 bases and 4 bases respectively, with 9 bases between them. This CDR3 region has 14 residues.

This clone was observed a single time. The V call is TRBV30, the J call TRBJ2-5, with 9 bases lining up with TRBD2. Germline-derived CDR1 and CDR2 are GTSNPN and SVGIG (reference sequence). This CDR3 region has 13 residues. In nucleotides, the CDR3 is TGTGCGTGGTGCTGGCGGGAGGGAGAGACCCAGTACTTC. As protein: CAWCWREGETQYF.